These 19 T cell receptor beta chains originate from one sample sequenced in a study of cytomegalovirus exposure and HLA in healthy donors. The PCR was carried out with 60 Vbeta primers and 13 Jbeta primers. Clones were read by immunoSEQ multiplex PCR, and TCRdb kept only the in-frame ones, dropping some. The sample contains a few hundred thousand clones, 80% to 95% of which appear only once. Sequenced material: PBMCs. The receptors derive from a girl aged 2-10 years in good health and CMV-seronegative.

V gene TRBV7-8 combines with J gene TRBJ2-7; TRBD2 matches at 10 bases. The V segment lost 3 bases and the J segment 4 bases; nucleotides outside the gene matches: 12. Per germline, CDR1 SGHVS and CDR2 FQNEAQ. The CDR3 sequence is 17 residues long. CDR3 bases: TGTGCCAGCAGCTTTCGCCCAGTGGGACTAGCGAGTTACGAGCAGTACTTC. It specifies CASSFRPVGLASYEQYF.

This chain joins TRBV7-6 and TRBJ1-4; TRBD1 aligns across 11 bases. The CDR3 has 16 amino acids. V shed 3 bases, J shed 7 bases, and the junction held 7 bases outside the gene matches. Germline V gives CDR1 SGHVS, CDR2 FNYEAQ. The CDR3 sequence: CASSLDRGRGGEKLFF. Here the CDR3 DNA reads TGTGCCAGCAGCTTGGACAGGGGGCGCGGAGGTGAAAAACTGTTTTTT.

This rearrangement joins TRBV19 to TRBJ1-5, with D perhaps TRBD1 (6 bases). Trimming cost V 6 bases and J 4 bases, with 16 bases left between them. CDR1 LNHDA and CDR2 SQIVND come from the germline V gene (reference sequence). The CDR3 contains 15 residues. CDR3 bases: TGTGCCAGTAGATCACAGGGATCGTCAAATCAGCCCCAGCATTTT. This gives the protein CASRSQGSSNQPQHF.

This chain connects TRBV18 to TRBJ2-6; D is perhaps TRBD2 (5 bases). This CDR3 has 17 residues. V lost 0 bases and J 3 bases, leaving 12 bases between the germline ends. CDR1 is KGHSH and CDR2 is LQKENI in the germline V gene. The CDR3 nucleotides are TGTGCCAGCTCACCACCGATCGGGGAACTTGGGGCCAACGTCCTGACTTTC. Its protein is CASSPPIGELGANVLTF.

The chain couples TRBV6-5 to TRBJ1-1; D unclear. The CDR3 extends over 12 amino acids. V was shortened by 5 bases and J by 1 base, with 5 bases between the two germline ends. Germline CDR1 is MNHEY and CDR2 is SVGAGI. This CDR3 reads CASSAGNTEAFF. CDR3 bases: TGTGCCAGCAGTGCGGGGAACACTGAAGCTTTCTTT.

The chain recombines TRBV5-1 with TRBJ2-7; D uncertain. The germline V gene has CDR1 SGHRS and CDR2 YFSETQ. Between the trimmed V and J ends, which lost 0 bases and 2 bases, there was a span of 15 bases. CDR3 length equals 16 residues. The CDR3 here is CASSLAPTPPPYEQYF. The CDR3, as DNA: TGCGCCAGCAGCTTGGCACCGACACCGCCCCCCTACGAGCAGTACTTC. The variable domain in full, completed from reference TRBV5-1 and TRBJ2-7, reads KAGVTQTPRYLIKTRGQQVTLSCSPISGHRSVSWYQQTPGQGLQFLFEYFSETQRNKGNFPGRFSGRQFSNSRSEMNVSTLELGDSALYLCASSLAPTPPPYEQYFGPGTRLTVT.

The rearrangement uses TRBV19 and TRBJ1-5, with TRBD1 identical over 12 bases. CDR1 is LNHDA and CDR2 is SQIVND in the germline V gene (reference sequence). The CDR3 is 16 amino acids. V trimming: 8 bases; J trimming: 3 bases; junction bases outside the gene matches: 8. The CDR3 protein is CASGGQGAMVNQPQHF. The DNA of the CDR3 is TGTGCCAGTGGGGGACAGGGGGCAATGGTCAATCAGCCCCAGCATTTT.

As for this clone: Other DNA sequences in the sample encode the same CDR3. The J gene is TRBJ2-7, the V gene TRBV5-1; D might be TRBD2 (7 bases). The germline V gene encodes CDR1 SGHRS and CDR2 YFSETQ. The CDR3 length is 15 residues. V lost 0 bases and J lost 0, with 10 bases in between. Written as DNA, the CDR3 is TGCGCCAGCAGCTTGGGGGGGGGCAGCTCCTACGAGCAGTACTTC. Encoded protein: CASSLGGGSSYEQYF. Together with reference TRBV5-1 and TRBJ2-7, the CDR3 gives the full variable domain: KAGVTQTPRYLIKTRGQQVTLSCSPISGHRSVSWYQQTPGQGLQFLFEYFSETQRNKGNFPGRFSGRQFSNSRSEMNVSTLELGDSALYLCASSLGGGSSYEQYFGPGTRLTVT.

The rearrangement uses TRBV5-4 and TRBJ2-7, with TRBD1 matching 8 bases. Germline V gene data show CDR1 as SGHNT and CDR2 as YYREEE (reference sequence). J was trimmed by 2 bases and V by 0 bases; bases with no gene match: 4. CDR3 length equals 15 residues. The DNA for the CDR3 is TGTGCCAGCAGCTTGGGGACAGGGTACACCTACGAGCAGTACTTC. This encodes CASSLGTGYTYEQYF.

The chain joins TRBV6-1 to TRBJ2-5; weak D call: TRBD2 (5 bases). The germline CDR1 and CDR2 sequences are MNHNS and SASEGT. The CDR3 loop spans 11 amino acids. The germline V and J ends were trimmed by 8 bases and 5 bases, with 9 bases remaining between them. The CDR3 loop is CASSTGETQYF. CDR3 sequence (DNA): TGTGCCAGCTCAACGGGGGAGACCCAGTACTTC.

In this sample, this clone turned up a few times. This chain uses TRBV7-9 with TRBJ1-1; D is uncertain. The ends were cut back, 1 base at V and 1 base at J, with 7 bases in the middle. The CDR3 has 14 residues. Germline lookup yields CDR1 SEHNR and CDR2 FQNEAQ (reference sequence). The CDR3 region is CASSLVAGNTEAFF. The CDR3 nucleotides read TGTGCCAGCAGCTTAGTTGCGGGGAACACTGAAGCTTTCTTT.

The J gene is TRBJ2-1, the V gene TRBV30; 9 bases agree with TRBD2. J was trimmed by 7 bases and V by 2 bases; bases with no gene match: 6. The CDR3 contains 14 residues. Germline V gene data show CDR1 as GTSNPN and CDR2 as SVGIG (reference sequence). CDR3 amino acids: CAWSSSGRTNEQFF. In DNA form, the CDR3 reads TGTGCCTGGAGTTCGAGCGGGAGGACTAATGAGCAGTTCTTC.

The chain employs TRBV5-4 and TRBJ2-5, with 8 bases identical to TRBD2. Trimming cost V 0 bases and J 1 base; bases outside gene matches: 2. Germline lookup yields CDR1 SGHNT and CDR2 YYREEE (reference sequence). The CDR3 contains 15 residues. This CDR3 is CASSLDGGGQETQYF. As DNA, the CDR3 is TGTGCCAGCAGCTTGGACGGGGGGGGCCAAGAGACCCAGTACTTC.

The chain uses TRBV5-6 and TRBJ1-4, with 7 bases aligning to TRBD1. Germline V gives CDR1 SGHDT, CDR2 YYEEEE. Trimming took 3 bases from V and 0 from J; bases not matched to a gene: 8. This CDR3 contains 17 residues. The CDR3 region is CASSSGQAWATNEKLFF. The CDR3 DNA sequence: TGTGCCAGCAGCTCCGGACAGGCCTGGGCAACTAATGAAAAACTGTTTTTT.

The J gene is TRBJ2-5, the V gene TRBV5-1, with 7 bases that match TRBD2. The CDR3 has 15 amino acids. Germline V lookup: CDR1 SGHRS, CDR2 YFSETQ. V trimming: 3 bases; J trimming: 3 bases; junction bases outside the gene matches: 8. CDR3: CASSSMLLAEETQYF. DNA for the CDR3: TGCGCCAGCAGCTCAATGCTCCTAGCGGAAGAGACCCAGTACTTC.

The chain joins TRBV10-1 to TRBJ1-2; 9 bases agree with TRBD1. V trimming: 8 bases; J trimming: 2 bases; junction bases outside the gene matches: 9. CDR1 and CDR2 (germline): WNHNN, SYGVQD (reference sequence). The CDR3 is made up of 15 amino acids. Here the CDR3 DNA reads TGCGCCAGCGGTCCCGGGACAGGGTCGAACTATGGCTACACCTTC. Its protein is CASGPGTGSNYGYTF.

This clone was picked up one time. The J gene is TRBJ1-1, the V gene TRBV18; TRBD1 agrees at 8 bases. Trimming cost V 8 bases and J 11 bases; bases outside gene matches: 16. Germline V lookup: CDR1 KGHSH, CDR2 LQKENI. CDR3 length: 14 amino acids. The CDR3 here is CASNYQGAPEGAFF. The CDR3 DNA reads TGTGCCAGCAACTACCAGGGGGCGCCGGAAGGGGCTTTCTTT.

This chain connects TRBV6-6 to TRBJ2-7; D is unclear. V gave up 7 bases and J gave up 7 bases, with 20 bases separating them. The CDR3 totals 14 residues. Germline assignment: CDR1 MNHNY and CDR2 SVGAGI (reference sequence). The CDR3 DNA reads TGTGCCAGCAAAGTCCAGCCGACTGGAAGAGAGCAGTACTTC. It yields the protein CASKVQPTGREQYF.

The CDR3 DNA is TGTGCCAGCAGCCTGGATACTAGAGACGGCTACACCTTC. Amino acid sequence: CASSLDTRDGYTF. The J gene is TRBJ1-2, the V gene TRBV5-4; D remains unclear. The V end was cut by 4 bases, the J end by 8 bases, with 15 bases between. The CDR3 length is 13 residues. Germline V gene sequence: CDR1 SGHNT, CDR2 YYREEE (reference sequence).